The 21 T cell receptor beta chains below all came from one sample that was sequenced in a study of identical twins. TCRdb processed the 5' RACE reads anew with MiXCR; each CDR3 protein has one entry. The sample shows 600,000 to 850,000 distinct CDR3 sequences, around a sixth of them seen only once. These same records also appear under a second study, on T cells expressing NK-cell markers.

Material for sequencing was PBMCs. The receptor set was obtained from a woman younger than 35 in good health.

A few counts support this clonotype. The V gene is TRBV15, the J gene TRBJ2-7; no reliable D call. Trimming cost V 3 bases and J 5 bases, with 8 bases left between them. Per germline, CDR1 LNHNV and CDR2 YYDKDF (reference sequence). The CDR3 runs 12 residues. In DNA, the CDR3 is TGTGCCACCAGCAGTCGTTATGACGAGCAGTACTTC. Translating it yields CATSSRYDEQYF.

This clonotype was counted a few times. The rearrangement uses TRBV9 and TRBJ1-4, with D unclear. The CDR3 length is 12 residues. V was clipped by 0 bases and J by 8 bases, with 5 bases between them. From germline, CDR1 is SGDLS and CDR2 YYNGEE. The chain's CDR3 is CASSVEDEKLFF. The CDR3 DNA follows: TGTGCCAGCAGCGTAGAAGACGAAAAACTGTTTTTT.

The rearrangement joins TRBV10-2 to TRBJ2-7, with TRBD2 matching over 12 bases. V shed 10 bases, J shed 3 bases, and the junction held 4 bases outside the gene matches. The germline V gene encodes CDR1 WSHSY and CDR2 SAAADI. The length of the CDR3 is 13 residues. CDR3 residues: CATTSGSIYEQYF. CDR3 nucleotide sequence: TGCGCCACGACTAGCGGGAGTATCTACGAGCAGTACTTC.

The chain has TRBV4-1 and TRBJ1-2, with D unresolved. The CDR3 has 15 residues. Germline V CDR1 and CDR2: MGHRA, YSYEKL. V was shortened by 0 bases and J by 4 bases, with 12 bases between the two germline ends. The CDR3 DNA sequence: TGCGCCAGCAGCCAAGATCTCGGCGCAGTCTATGGCTACACCTTC. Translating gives CASSQDLGAVYGYTF.

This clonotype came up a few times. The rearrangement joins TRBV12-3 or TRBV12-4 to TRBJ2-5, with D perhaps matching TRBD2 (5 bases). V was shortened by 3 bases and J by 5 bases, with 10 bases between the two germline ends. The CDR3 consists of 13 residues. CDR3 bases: TGTGCCAGCAGTTTCCCTAGCCGGGAGACCCAGTACTTC. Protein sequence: CASSFPSRETQYF.

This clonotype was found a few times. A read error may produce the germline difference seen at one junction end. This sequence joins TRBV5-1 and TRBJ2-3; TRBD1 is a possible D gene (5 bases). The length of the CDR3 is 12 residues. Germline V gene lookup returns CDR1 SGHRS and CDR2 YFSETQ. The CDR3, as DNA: TGCGCCAGCAGCTTGGATTTAGCAGGGTGGGATTTT. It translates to CASSLDLAGWDF.

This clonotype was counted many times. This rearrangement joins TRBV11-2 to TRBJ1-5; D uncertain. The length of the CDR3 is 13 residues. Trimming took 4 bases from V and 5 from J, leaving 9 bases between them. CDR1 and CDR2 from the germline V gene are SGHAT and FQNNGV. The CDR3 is CASSSQEDQPQHF. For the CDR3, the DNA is TGTGCCAGCAGCTCCCAGGAGGATCAGCCCCAGCATTTT.

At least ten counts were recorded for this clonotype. The CDR3 bases are TGTGCCAGCAGCCAACTAGCGGGGGGCCCGGAGAACGAGCAGTACTTC. Residues: CASSQLAGGPENEQYF. The chain employs TRBV3-1 and TRBJ2-7; 11 bases fit TRBD2. The CDR3 has 16 amino acids. Per germline, CDR1 LGHDT and CDR2 YNNKEL (reference sequence). The V and J ends lost 2 bases and 5 bases, in that order; junction bases with no gene match: 8.

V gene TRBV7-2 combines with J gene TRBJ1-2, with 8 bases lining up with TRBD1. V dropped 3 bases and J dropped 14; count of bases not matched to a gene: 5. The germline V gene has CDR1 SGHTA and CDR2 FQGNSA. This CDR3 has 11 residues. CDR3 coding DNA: TGTGCCAGCAGCTTCGGACAGGGCGGGACCTTC. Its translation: CASSFGQGGTF.

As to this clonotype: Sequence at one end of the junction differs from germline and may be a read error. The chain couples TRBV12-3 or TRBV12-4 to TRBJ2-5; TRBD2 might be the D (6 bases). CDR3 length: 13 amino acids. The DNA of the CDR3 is TGTGCCAGCAGATTAGCGGTTGAAGAGACCCAGTACTTC. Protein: CASRLAVEETQYF.

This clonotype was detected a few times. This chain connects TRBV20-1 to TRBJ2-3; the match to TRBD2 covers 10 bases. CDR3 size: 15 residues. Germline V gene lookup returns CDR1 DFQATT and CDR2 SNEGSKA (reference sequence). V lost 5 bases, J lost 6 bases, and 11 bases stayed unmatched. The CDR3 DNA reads TGCAGTGCTCGTCTAGCGGGAGCCCCCCGGGATACGCAGTATTTT. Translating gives CSARLAGAPRDTQYF.

CDR3 in DNA: TGTGCCAGCAGCTTAACCCCGAGACTAGCGGGAGGGCCTGGGCAGTACTTC. It specifies CASSLTPRLAGGPGQYF. V and J are TRBV7-6 and TRBJ2-7; 14 positions match TRBD2. J lost 9 bases, V lost 2 bases, and 12 bases had no gene match. Germline V CDR1 and CDR2: SGHVS, FNYEAQ. There are 17 residues in the CDR3.

The CDR3 spells CASSQLAGETGELFF. The CDR3 DNA is TGCGCCAGCAGCCAACTAGCGGGAGAAACCGGGGAGCTGTTTTTT. V is TRBV5-1 and J is TRBJ2-2; 11 bases are shared with TRBD2. The CDR3 totals 15 residues. V lost 4 bases and J lost 5; bases outside the gene matches: 4. CDR1 SGHRS and CDR2 YFSETQ come from the germline V gene.

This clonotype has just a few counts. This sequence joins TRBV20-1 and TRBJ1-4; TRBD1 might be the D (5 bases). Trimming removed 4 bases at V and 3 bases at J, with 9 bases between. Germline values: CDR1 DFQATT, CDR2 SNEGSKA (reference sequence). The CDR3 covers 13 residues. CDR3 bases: TGCAGTGCTAAGGGGTCTGCTAATGAAAAACTGTTTTTT. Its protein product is CSAKGSANEKLFF.

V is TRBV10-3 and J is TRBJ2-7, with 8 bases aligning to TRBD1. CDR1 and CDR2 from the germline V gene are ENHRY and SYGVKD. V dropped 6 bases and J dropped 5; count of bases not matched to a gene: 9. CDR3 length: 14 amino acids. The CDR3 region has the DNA TGTGCCATCAGCAAACAGGGGGGCGGGGACGAGCAGTACTTC. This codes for CAISKQGGGDEQYF.

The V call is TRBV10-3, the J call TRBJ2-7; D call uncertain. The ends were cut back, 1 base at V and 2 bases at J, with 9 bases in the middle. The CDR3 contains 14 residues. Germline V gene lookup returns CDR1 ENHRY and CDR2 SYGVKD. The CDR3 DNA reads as TGTGCCATCAGTGAGTTAGGCCCTCCCTACGAGCAGTACTTC. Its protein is CAISELGPPYEQYF.

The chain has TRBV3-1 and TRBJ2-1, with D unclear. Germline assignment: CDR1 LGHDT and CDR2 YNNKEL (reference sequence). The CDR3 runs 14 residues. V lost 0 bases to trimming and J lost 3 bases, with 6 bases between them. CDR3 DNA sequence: TGTGCCAGCAGCCAAGAAGCGTACTACAATGAGCAGTTCTTC. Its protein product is CASSQEAYYNEQFF.

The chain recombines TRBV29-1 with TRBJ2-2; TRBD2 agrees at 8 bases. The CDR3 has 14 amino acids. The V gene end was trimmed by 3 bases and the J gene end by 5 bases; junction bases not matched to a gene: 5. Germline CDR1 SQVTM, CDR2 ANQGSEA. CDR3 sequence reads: CSVDGLAGTGELFF. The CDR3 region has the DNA TGCAGCGTTGATGGGCTAGCGGGTACCGGGGAGCTGTTTTTT.

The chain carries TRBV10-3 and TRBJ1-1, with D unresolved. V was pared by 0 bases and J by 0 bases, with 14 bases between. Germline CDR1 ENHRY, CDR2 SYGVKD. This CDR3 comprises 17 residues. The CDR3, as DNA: TGTGCCATCAGTGAGTCGAAGGGAGCGCGGATGAACACTGAAGCTTTCTTT. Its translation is CAISESKGARMNTEAFF.

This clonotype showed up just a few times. Here the CDR3 DNA reads TGTGCCAGCAGTAACCCGAGGGATAGCCTCACACCCCTCCACTTT. Translation: CASSNPRDSLTPLHF. The chain is built from TRBV11-3 and TRBJ1-6, with D hard to call. Deletions cut 6 bases from V and 11 bases from J, with 20 bases between. The germline gives CDR1 SGHNT, CDR2 YENEEA. This CDR3 contains 15 residues.

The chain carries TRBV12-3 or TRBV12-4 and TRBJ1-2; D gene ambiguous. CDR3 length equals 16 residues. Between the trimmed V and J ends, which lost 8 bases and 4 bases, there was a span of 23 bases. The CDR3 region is CASHSTPPFVGYGYTF. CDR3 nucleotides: TGTGCCAGCCATTCCACCCCACCATTTGTTGGCTATGGCTACACCTTC.